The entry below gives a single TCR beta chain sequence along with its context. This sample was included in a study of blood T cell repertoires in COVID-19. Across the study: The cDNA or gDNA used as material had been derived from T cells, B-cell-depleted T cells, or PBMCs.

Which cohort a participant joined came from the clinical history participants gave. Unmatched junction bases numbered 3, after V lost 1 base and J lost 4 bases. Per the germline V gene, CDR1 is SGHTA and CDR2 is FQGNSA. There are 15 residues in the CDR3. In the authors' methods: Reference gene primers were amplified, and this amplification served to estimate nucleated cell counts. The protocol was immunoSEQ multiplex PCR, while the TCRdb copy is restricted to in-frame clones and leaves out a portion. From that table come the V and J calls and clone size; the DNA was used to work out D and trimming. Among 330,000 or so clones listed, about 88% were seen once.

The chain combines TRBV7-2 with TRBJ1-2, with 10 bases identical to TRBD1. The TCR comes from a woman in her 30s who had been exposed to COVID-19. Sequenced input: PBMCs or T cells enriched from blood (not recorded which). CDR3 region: CASSLVGTGVYGYTF. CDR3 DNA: TGTGCCAGCAGCTTAGTGGGGACAGGGGTCTATGGCTACACCTTC. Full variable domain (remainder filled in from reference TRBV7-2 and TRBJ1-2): GAGVSQSPSNKVTEKGKDVELRCDPISGHTALYWYRQSLGQGLEFLIYFQGNSAPDKSGLPSDRFSAERTGGSVSTLTIQRTQQEDSAVYLCASSLVGTGVYGYTFGSGTRLTVV.